The clone carrying this T cell receptor beta chain appeared a few times. CDR1 and CDR2 (germline): MNHEY, SVGAGI. V shed 2 bases and J shed 0 bases, with 4 bases lying between them. The length of the CDR3 is 13 residues. In the original processing: By means of reference gene primer amplification, nucleated cell counts were estimated. Libraries were prepared by immunoSEQ multiplex PCR; TCRdb keeps only in-frame clonotypes and omits some of them. V and J calls and clone size are those listed in that table; D and trimming were worked out from the DNA. Of over 50,000 clones listed, approximately 88% are singletons. The data belong to a study of blood T cell repertoires in COVID-19. The wider study: The United States, Italy and Spain were the sources of the acute and convalescent COVID-19 samples. The cDNA or gDNA used as material had been derived from T cells, B-cell-depleted T cells, or PBMCs.

The sequenced sample was peripheral blood. This sequence was found in a human donor in a cohort sampled during active COVID-19. The V gene is TRBV6-5, the J gene TRBJ1-1; D remains unclear. CDR3 sequence (DNA): TGTGCCAGCAGTTACGAGATGAACACTGAAGCTTTCTTT. It encodes CASSYEMNTEAFF.